The sample holds many counts of the clone carrying this T cell receptor beta chain. Unmatched junction bases numbered 12, after V lost 5 bases and J lost 6 bases. There are 15 residues in the CDR3. Germline V gene lookup returns CDR1 DFQATT and CDR2 SNEGSKA (reference sequence). TCR beta CDR3 region amplification was performed from RNA transcripts. Primed by the HTBI set, a first-round RT-PCR was run on the TCR CDR3. Via MiXCR, TCRdb re-called the multiplex PCR reads, giving one row per CDR3 protein. The top ten clones hold around 47% of a sample with under 350,000 distinct CDR3 sequences, about 20% of them seen once. This specimen belongs to a study of T cells in Graves' hyperthyroidism and ophthalmopathy.

Specimen: blood. V and J are TRBV20-1 and TRBJ2-1; 8 bases map to TRBD1. The source is a woman aged 45-65 years with Graves' hyperthyroidism. The CDR3 region is CSAQSPQGVGNEQFF. The DNA for the CDR3 is TGCAGTGCTCAGAGCCCACAGGGGGTAGGCAATGAGCAGTTCTTC.